A single sample gave rise to the 15 T cell receptor beta chains below, sequenced in a study of shared clonotypes between healthy human individuals (dated by TCRdb to about 2020). To prepare the library, the immunoSEQ multiplex PCR assay was applied. TCRdb obtained this table from immuneACCESS and retained in-frame rearrangements with V and J assigned. These tables miss some clones; where compared with another copy, unresolved V genes account for less than half of the shortfall, and the remainder is unexplained. Within this sample are approximately 500,000 clones, with almost 97% of them counted one time only. The ten top clones hold approximately 0.06% of the sample. Sequencing input: naive CD4+ T cells sorted from blood. Read against the paper, the sample's cell subset or site label means: CD45RA+ positively selected. These receptors were obtained from a woman aged 25 to 45 in good health.

This chain joins TRBV28 and TRBJ1-2; 7 nucleotides match TRBD1. CDR1 is MDHEN and CDR2 is SYDVKM in the germline V gene. The J segment lost 6 bases and the V segment lost 2 bases, leaving 9 bases of the junction unmatched. There are 15 residues in the CDR3. In DNA, the CDR3 is TGTGCCAGCAGTTTAAATTGGCGGACAGGAGATGGCTACACCTTC. Translating it yields CASSLNWRTGDGYTF.

This chain links TRBV29-1 with TRBJ2-7, with D maybe TRBD1 (6 bases). The germline V gene encodes CDR1 SQVTM and CDR2 ANQGSEA. The CDR3 loop spans 14 amino acids. The V end was cut by 3 bases, the J end by 3 bases, with 15 bases between. CDR3 DNA sequence: TGCAGCGTTGATATAACAGGGTTAAACTACGAGCAGTACTTC. Translated, it gives CSVDITGLNYEQYF.

The rearrangement uses TRBV12-5 and TRBJ2-1; tentatively, D is TRBD2 (5 bases). CDR1 is LGHNT and CDR2 is FRNRAP in the germline V gene. V lost 3 bases to trimming and J lost 6 bases, with 21 bases between them. The CDR3 covers 17 residues. The CDR3 reads CASGFSPGSFQINEQFF. In DNA form, the CDR3 reads TGTGCTAGTGGTTTCAGCCCTGGGAGTTTTCAAATCAATGAGCAGTTCTTC.

This chain joins TRBV2 and TRBJ2-7; weak D call: TRBD1 (5 bases). The length of the CDR3 is 13 residues. Germline values: CDR1 SNHLY, CDR2 FYNNEI. V lost 5 bases to trimming and J lost 2 bases, with 10 bases between them. CDR3 nucleotide sequence: TGTGCCAGCAGTCGGCAGGGTCCCTACGAGCAGTACTTC. This encodes CASSRQGPYEQYF.

V usage is TRBV7-9 and J usage is TRBJ1-1; D ambiguous. V lost 5 bases and J lost 1, with 8 bases in between. CDR1 and CDR2 (germline): SEHNR, FQNEAQ (reference sequence). The CDR3 length is 13 residues. The CDR3 region is CASSPTENTEAFF. DNA of the CDR3: TGTGCCAGCAGCCCCACAGAGAACACTGAAGCTTTCTTT.

The J gene is TRBJ1-3, the V gene TRBV7-9; no definite D call. CDR1 and CDR2 (germline): SEHNR, FQNEAQ (reference sequence). The CDR3 spans 16 residues. Trimming took off 0 bases at V and 2 bases at J, with 11 bases between the two ends. CDR3 amino acids: CASSLAPGWAGNTIYF. The CDR3 DNA reads TGTGCCAGCAGCTTAGCCCCGGGCTGGGCTGGAAACACCATATATTTT.

In the case of this clone: The same CDR3 arises from other DNA sequences in this sample as well. This sequence joins TRBV18 and TRBJ2-3; D is unresolved. This CDR3 comprises 14 residues. V lost 0 bases to trimming and J lost 1 base, with 5 bases between them. The germline CDR1 and CDR2 sequences are KGHSH and LQKENI. CDR3 protein: CASSPPGGTDTQYF. The CDR3 DNA follows: TGTGCCAGCTCACCACCAGGTGGCACAGATACGCAGTATTTT.

V is TRBV7-2 and J is TRBJ2-5, with D uncertain. This CDR3 contains 12 residues. V lost 6 bases and J 5 bases, leaving 10 bases between the germline ends. Per germline, CDR1 SGHTA and CDR2 FQGNSA. The chain's CDR3 is CASRRSGETQYF. Here the CDR3 DNA reads TGTGCCAGCAGACGAAGTGGGGAGACCCAGTACTTC.

The rearrangement joins TRBV5-8 to TRBJ1-5; possible D gene TRBD1, 5 bases. The CDR3 loop spans 14 amino acids. Germline V lookup: CDR1 SGHTS, CDR2 YDEGEE. Between the trimmed V and J ends, which lost 4 bases and 7 bases, there was a span of 15 bases. CDR3 in amino acids: CASSLGDPDQPQHF. In DNA, the CDR3 is TGTGCCAGCAGCCTCGGGGACCCGGACCAGCCCCAGCATTTT.

V and J are TRBV14 and TRBJ1-1, with D possibly TRBD1 on 6 matching bases. The germline V and J ends were trimmed by 0 bases and 0 bases, with 11 bases remaining between them. The CDR3 runs to 16 residues. Germline CDR1 SGHDN, CDR2 FVKESK. The CDR3 loop reads CASSQDWGHVNTEAFF. In DNA form, the CDR3 reads TGTGCCAGCAGCCAAGATTGGGGACACGTGAACACTGAAGCTTTCTTT.

The chain employs TRBV18 and TRBJ2-3, with a tentative D call TRBD2 (5 bases). The CDR3 is made up of 17 amino acids. The V end lost 2 bases, the J end lost 1 base, and 16 bases lay between the germline ends. Germline V CDR1 and CDR2: KGHSH, LQKENI. The CDR3 protein is CASSPGLFGVGTDTQYF. The CDR3 nucleotides read TGTGCCAGCTCACCAGGACTCTTCGGGGTGGGCACAGATACGCAGTATTTT.

This chain joins TRBV27 and TRBJ2-3; D call uncertain. With 2 bases removed from V and 1 base from J, the gap between germline ends came to 4 bases. Germline V gene lookup returns CDR1 MNHEY and CDR2 SMNVEV (reference sequence). The CDR3 has 13 residues. CDR3 nucleotide sequence: TGTGCCAGCAGTTTAACTGGCACAGATACGCAGTATTTT. Its translation: CASSLTGTDTQYF.

The V call is TRBV6-6, the J call TRBJ2-7, with 8 bases identical to TRBD1. The CDR3 is 15 amino acids. In germline, CDR1 is MNHNY, CDR2 SVGAGI (reference sequence). V trimming: 2 bases; J trimming: 3 bases; junction bases outside the gene matches: 6. The CDR3 DNA is TGTGCCAGCAGTTACATCAGGGGGCGGAACTACGAGCAGTACTTC. Its translation is CASSYIRGRNYEQYF.

The V and J genes are TRBV11-3 and TRBJ2-2, with TRBD1 matching over 8 bases. CDR1 and CDR2 (germline): SGHNT, YENEEA. The CDR3 runs 17 residues. V lost 2 bases to trimming and J lost 7 bases; unmatched junction nucleotides: 12. The CDR3 here is CASSLLLLDRGSGELFF. The CDR3 coding sequence is TGTGCCAGCAGCTTACTACTCCTTGACAGGGGAAGCGGGGAGCTGTTTTTT. Combining the CDR3 with reference TRBV11-3 and TRBJ2-2 gives the whole variable domain EAGVVQSPRYKIIEKKQPVAFWCNPISGHNTLYWYLQNLGQGPELLIRYENEEAVDDSQLPKDRFSAERLKGVDSTLKIQPAELGDSAVYLCASSLLLLDRGSGELFFGEGSRLTVL.

The CDR3 protein is CASSPQEGHGNQPQHF. For the CDR3, the DNA is TGTGCCAGCTCACCACAGGAGGGCCATGGCAATCAGCCCCAGCATTTT. V usage is TRBV18 and J usage is TRBJ1-5, with D uncertain. Germline-derived CDR1 and CDR2 are KGHSH and LQKENI. V lost 1 base and J lost 2, with 12 bases in between. This CDR3 comprises 16 residues.